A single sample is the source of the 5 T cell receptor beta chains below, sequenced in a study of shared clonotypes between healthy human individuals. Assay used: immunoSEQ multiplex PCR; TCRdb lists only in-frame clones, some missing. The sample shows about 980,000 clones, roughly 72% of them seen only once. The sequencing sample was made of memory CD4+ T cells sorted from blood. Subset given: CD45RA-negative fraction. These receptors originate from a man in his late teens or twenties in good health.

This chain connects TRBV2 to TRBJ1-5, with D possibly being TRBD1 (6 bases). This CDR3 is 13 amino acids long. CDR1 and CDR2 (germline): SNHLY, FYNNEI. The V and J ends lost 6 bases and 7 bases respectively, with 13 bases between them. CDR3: CASRGGPGQPQHF. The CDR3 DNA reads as TGTGCCAGCAGAGGGGGGCCGGGGCAGCCCCAGCATTTT.

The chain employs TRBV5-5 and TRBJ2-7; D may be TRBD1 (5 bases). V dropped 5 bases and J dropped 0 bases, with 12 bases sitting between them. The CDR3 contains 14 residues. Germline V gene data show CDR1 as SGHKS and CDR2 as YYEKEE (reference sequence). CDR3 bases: TGTGCCAGCAGTCAGGGAATTAGCTCCTACGAGCAGTACTTC. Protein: CASSQGISSYEQYF.

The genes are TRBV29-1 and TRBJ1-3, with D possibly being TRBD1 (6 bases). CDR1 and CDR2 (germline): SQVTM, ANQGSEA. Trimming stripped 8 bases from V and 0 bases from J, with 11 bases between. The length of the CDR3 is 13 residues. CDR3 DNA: TGCAGCATACAGGGTGTCTCTGGAAACACCATATATTTT. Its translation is CSIQGVSGNTIYF.

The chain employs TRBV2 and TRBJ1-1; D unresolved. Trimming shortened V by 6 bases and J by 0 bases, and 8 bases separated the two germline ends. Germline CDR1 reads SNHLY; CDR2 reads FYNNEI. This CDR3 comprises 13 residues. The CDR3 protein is CASSSTVNTEAFF. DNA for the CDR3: TGTGCCAGCAGCTCCACAGTGAACACTGAAGCTTTCTTT. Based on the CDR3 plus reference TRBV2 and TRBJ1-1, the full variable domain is EPEVTQTPSHQVTQMGQEVILRCVPISNHLYFYWYRQILGQKVEFLVSFYNNEISEKSEIFDDQFSVERPDGSNFTLKIRSTKLEDSAMYFCASSSTVNTEAFFGQGTRLTVV.

The CDR3 here is CASSVDSWGHTSTDTQYF. The CDR3 bases are TGTGCCAGCAGCGTAGACTCATGGGGACACACTAGCACAGATACGCAGTATTTT. The chain uses TRBV9 and TRBJ2-3; a weak D match, TRBD1 (6 bases). CDR3 size: 18 residues. Trimming took off 0 bases at V and 0 bases at J, with 17 bases between the two ends. Germline V gene sequence: CDR1 SGDLS, CDR2 YYNGEE.